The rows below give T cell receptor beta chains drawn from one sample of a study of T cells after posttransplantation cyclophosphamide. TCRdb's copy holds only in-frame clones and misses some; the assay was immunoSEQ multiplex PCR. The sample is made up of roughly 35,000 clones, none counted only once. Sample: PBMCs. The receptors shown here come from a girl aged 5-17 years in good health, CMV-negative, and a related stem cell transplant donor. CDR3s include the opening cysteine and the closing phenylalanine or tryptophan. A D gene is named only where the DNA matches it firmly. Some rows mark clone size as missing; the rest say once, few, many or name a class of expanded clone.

CASSWDSPLVEAFF TGCGCCAGCAGCTGGGACAGCCCTTTAGTTGAAGCTTTCTTT many TRBJ1-1 TRBD1 TRBV5-1
CASSLARGGAHEQFF TGTGCCAGCAGCTTGGCGCGCGGGGGGGCCCATGAGCAGTTCTTC many TRBJ2-1 TRBD2 TRBV5-6
CASSLTVNTEAFF TGTGCCAGCAGCCTGACAGTGAACACTGAAGCTTTCTTT many TRBJ1-1 NA TRBV5-4
CAISEVSGVEAFF TGTGCCATCAGTGAGGTTTCGGGGGTTGAAGCTTTCTTT many TRBJ1-1 NA TRBV10-3
CASSHPGQGASEQFF TGTGCCAGCAGCCACCCCGGACAGGGGGCTAGTGAGCAGTTCTTC many TRBJ2-1 TRBD1 TRBV5-4
CASTSGANQPQHF TGTGCCAGCACCTCAGGGGCAAATCAGCCCCAGCATTTT many TRBJ1-5 NA TRBV6-1
CASSLAQGAMNEQYF TGTGCCAGCAGCTTAGCACAGGGGGCTATGAACGAGCAGTACTTC few TRBJ2-7 TRBD1 TRBV7-9
CASSSRRGQTLGNTIYF TGTGCCAGCAGCTCTAGACGAGGACAGACTCTCGGAAACACCATATATTTT many TRBJ1-3 NA TRBV9
CASSPMGGEQFF TGTGCCAGCTCACCAATGGGGGGGGAGCAGTTCTTC many TRBJ2-1 TRBD2 TRBV18
CASSIHQGATEAFF TGTGCCAGTAGTATTCATCAGGGGGCCACTGAAGCTTTCTTT many TRBJ1-1 TRBD1 TRBV19
CASSRPRGKSTTEAFF TGTGCCAGCAGCCGCCCCAGGGGTAAGTCGACCACTGAAGCTTTCTTT NA TRBJ1-1 NA TRBV7-6
CASSLRQGPYGYTF TGTGCCAGCAGTTTAAGGCAGGGTCCCTATGGCTACACCTTC many TRBJ1-2 NA TRBV28
CASSGGTVDTEAFF TGCGCCAGCAGCGGCGGGACAGTAGACACTGAAGCTTTCTTT many TRBJ1-1 TRBD1 TRBV5-1
CASSFFTGDEQYF TGTGCCAGCAGCTTCTTCACAGGGGACGAGCAGTACTTC few TRBJ2-7 TRBD1 TRBV11-2
CASSLSRGSYEQYF TGTGCCAGCAGTTTATCTCGGGGGTCCTACGAGCAGTACTTC NA TRBJ2-7 NA TRBV27
CASSPSGTVEQFF TGTGCCAGCAGCCCGAGCGGGACGGTTGAGCAGTTCTTC NA TRBJ2-1 TRBD2 TRBV7-3
CASTQLGTSGSSHEQYF TGTGCCAGCACTCAATTAGGGACTAGCGGGAGTTCCCACGAGCAGTACTTC many TRBJ2-7 TRBD2 TRBV27
CASSDPGGTEAFF TGTGCCAGCAGTGATCCGGGGGGCACTGAAGCTTTCTTT many TRBJ1-1 NA TRBV2
CSVEARDYEQYF TGCAGCGTTGAAGCCAGGGACTACGAGCAGTACTTC many TRBJ2-7 NA TRBV29-1
CASSAGQGESYEQYF TGTGCCAGCAGCGCGGGACAGGGGGAATCCTACGAGCAGTACTTC many TRBJ2-7 TRBD1 TRBV5-4
CASSPGGGQAQPQHF TGTGCCAGCAGCCCGGGCGGGGGACAGGCTCAGCCCCAGCATTTT many TRBJ1-5 TRBD1 TRBV6-5
CAWRGTSGRSNTGELFF TGTGCCTGGAGAGGGACTAGCGGGAGGTCGAACACCGGGGAGCTGTTTTTT few TRBJ2-2 TRBD2 TRBV30
CASSGGQVVDTQYF TGCGCCAGCAGCGGGGGACAGGTAGTAGATACGCAGTATTTT many TRBJ2-3 TRBD1 TRBV5-1
CALGEGRAFF TGTGCCTTGGGGGAGGGGCGAGCTTTCTTT many TRBJ1-1 NA TRBV30
CASSLGTGVFDEQFF TGTGCCAGCAGCTTAGGGACAGGGGTATTCGATGAGCAGTTCTTC few TRBJ2-1 TRBD1 TRBV7-2
CASSPEGLQYNEQFF TGTGCCAGCAGCCCGGAGGGACTCCAATACAATGAGCAGTTCTTC few TRBJ2-1 NA TRBV7-8
CASSPRDLNFYGYTF TGCGCCAGCAGCCCGCGGGACCTAAACTTCTATGGCTACACCTTC many TRBJ1-2 NA TRBV4-1
CASSFPTGGHYGYTF TGTGCCAGCAGTTTTCCGACAGGGGGACACTATGGCTACACCTTC NA TRBJ1-2 TRBD1 TRBV28
CASSRTGTNEKLFF TGTGCCAGCAGCAGGACAGGAACTAATGAAAAACTGTTTTTT few TRBJ1-4 TRBD1 TRBV5-4
CASSQGISGGAIETQYF TGCGCCAGCAGCCAAGGGATCAGCGGGGGGGCCATAGAGACCCAGTACTTC many TRBJ2-5 TRBD2 TRBV4-1
CASSLLAGDTEAFF TGTGCCAGCAGCTTATTGGCAGGGGACACTGAAGCTTTCTTT many TRBJ1-1 NA TRBV7-9
CASSPHRVAGANVLTF TGCGCCAGCAGCCCCCACAGGGTAGCTGGGGCCAACGTCCTGACTTTC many TRBJ2-6 NA TRBV4-3
CASSPEGQLSGQPQHF TGTGCCAGCAGCCCGGAGGGCCAGTTATCTGGTCAGCCCCAGCATTTT many TRBJ1-5 NA TRBV7-9
CASRAGVNYGYTF TGTGCCAGCAGGGCGGGGGTTAACTATGGCTACACCTTC many TRBJ1-2 NA TRBV2
CASSRGLAGGNEQFF TGCGCCAGCAGCCGAGGACTAGCGGGGGGGAATGAGCAGTTCTTC many TRBJ2-1 TRBD2 TRBV10-1
CASSQDATDRDNEQFF TGCGCCAGCAGCCAAGATGCCACGGACAGGGACAATGAGCAGTTCTTC many TRBJ2-1 TRBD1 TRBV4-3
CASKGQGHSPLHF TGTGCCAGTAAGGGACAGGGCCATTCACCCCTCCACTTT many TRBJ1-6 TRBD1 TRBV19
CASSISGEGPYEQYF TGCGCCAGCAGCATAAGCGGGGAAGGACCCTACGAGCAGTACTTC NA TRBJ2-7 TRBD2 TRBV5-1
CAWSVWGGAQPQHF TGTGCCTGGAGTGTCTGGGGGGGAGCGCAGCCCCAGCATTTT few TRBJ1-5 NA TRBV30
CASSWGGASTDTQYF TGCGCCAGCAGCTGGGGTGGGGCTAGCACAGATACGCAGTATTTT few TRBJ2-3 NA TRBV5-1
CSVEGQSYEQYF TGCAGCGTTGAAGGGCAATCGTACGAGCAGTACTTC NA TRBJ2-7 NA TRBV29-1
CASSQAGSSRLEAFF TGCGCCAGCAGCCAAGCCGGCAGTTCTAGGCTTGAAGCTTTCTTT many TRBJ1-1 NA TRBV4-1
CAISESTPGQGGRPQHF TGTGCCATCAGTGAGTCTACCCCGGGACAGGGCGGTCGGCCCCAGCATTTT many TRBJ1-5 TRBD1 TRBV10-3
CASSRRGGETQYF TGTGCCAGCAGTCGAAGGGGTGGGGAGACCCAGTACTTC NA TRBJ2-5 NA TRBV28
CASSLSGTSPSTQYF TGTGCCAGCAGTTTATCCGGGACTAGCCCCTCAACCCAGTACTTC few TRBJ2-5 TRBD2 TRBV6-5
CASSPPGLVTSNEQFF TGTGCCAGCAGCCCCCCGGGACTAGTGACATCCAATGAGCAGTTCTTC few TRBJ2-1 TRBD2 TRBV28
CASSSGLYEQYF TGTGCCAGCAGCTCGGGTCTTTACGAGCAGTACTTC many TRBJ2-7 NA TRBV7-2
CASSSLPMLYNEQFF TGTGCCAGCAGCTCCCTTCCAATGCTATACAATGAGCAGTTCTTC many TRBJ2-1 NA TRBV5-6
CASIYPGTGETYEQYF TGTGCCAGTATATATCCCGGGACAGGGGAGACCTACGAGCAGTACTTC many TRBJ2-7 TRBD1 TRBV2
CASSEIYRDIEVTNYGYTF TGTGCCAGCAGTGAGATTTATAGGGACATAGAAGTAACTAACTATGGCTACACCTTC few TRBJ1-2 NA TRBV6-1
CASRPRGLDEKLFF TGTGCCAGCAGACCCAGGGGCCTGGATGAAAAACTGTTTTTT few TRBJ1-4 NA TRBV2
CASTLDRAIGNTIYF TGTGCCAGTACCCTAGACAGGGCAATTGGAAACACCATATATTTT medium-sized TRBJ1-3 TRBD1 TRBV19
CASSFAGIEQYF TGTGCCAGCAGCTTTGCGGGGATCGAGCAGTACTTC many TRBJ2-7 NA TRBV7-9
CASSWTTGAYEQYF TGTGCCAGCAGTTGGACCACAGGGGCCTACGAGCAGTACTTC few TRBJ2-7 TRBD1 TRBV28
CASSLVGVISSYNSPLHF TGTGCCAGCAGCCTAGTCGGAGTAATTAGCTCCTATAATTCACCCCTCCACTTT many TRBJ1-6 NA TRBV28
CAWGGSYEQYF TGTGCCTGGGGGGGGTCCTACGAGCAGTACTTC NA TRBJ2-7 NA TRBV30
CASSSSGGVRETQYF TGTGCCAGCAGCTCTAGCGGGGGGGTCCGGGAGACCCAGTACTTC many TRBJ2-5 TRBD2 TRBV7-9
CAISELHSTGDADNEQFF TGTGCCATCAGTGAGTTGCACTCTACAGGGGATGCGGACAATGAGCAGTTCTTC many TRBJ2-1 TRBD1 TRBV10-3
CASRTSGEETQYF TGTGCCAGCAGGACTAGCGGGGAAGAGACCCAGTACTTC few TRBJ2-5 TRBD2 TRBV6-5
CASSLIGTGPRDEQFF TGTGCCAGCAGCTTAATTGGGACAGGGCCCCGGGATGAGCAGTTCTTC many TRBJ2-1 TRBD1 TRBV7-3